This T cell receptor (beta chain) was sequenced during a study of read filtering for tumor transcriptome and immune sequencing. Study outcomes and limitations: The CD138-negative fraction was mixed bone marrow immune cells, not pure T cells.

A note on this clonotype: Antigen unknown.

The library was built from about 400 ng RNA with molecular barcoded adaptors for alpha/delta and beta/gamma chains. TCRdb used MiXCR to reprocess the reads, holding one entry per CDR3 protein. The sample lists over 50,000 distinct CDR3 sequences, nearly 20% seen once, with about 14% in the top ten. Germline V lookup: CDR1 SQVTM, CDR2 ANQGSEA. V lost 5 bases and J 7 bases, leaving 17 bases between the germline ends. The CDR3 spans 13 residues. The sample taken for sequencing was a population of CD138-negative cells sorted from bone marrow. V and J are TRBV29-1 and TRBJ2-5; unclear D gene. The source of this sequence is a donor aged 40 or older with multiple myeloma. The CDR3 sequence: CSVSELPSGTQYF. As DNA, the CDR3 is TGCAGCGTTTCGGAACTACCAAGTGGGACCCAGTACTTC.